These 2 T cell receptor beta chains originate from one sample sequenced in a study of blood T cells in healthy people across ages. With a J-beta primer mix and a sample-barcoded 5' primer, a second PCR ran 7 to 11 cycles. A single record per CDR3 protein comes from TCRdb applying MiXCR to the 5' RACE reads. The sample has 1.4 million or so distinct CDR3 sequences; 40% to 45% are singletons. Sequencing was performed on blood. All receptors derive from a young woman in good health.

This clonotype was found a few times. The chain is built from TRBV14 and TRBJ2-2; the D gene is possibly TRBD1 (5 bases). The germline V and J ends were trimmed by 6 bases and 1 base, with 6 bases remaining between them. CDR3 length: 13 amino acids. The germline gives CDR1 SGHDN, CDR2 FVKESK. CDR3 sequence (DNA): TGTGCCAGCAGGACAGTGAACACCGGGGAGCTGTTTTTT. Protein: CASRTVNTGELFF.

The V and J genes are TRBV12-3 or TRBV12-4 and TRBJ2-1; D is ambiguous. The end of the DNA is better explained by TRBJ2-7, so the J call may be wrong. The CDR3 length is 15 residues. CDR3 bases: TGTGCCAGCACTAAAGGCGACGGACCCTACAATGAGCAGTACTTC. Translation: CASTKGDGPYNEQYF.